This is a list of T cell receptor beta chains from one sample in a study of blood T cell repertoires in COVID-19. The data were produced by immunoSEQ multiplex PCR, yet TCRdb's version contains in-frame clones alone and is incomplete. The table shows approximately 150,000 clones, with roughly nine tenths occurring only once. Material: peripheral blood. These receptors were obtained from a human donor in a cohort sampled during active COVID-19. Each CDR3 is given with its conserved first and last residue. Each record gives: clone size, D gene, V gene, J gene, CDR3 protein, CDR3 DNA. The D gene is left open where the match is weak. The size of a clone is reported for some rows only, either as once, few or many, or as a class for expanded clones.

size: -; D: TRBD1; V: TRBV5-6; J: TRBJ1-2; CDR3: CASSEDRGYGYTF; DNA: TGTGCCAGCAGTGAGGACAGGGGGTATGGCTACACCTTC
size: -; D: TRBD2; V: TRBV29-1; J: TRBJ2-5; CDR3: CSVVSWEGPGETQYF; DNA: TGCAGCGTTGTCTCTTGGGAGGGGCCGGGGGAGACCCAGTACTTC
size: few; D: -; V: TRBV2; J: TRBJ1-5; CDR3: CASSVRTNQPQHF; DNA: TGTGCCAGCAGTGTCAGAACGAATCAGCCCCAGCATTTT
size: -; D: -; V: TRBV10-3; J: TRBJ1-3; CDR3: CAISVGASGGNTIYF; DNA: TGTGCCATCAGTGTGGGGGCCTCGGGTGGAAACACCATATATTTT
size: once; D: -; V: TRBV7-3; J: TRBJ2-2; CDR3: CASSLQGFTGELFF; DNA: TGTGCCAGCAGCCTACAGGGTTTCACCGGGGAGCTGTTTTTT
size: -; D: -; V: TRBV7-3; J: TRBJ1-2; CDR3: CASSLMAGDGGYTF; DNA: TGTGCCAGCAGCTTAATGGCAGGGGATGGCGGCTACACCTTC
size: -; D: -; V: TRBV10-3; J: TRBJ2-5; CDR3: CAISDRETQYF; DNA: TGTGCCATCAGTGATAGAGAGACCCAGTACTTC
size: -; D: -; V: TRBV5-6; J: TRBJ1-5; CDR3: CASSLGTGNQPQHF; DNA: TGTGCCAGCAGCTTGGGGACAGGCAATCAGCCCCAGCATTTT
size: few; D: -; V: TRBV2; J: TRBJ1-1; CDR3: CASSFRGTEAFF; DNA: TGTGCCAGCAGTTTCAGGGGAACTGAAGCTTTCTTT
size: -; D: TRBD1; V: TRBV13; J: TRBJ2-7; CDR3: CASSAGGGEQYF; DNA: TGTGCCAGCAGCGCAGGGGGCGGAGAGCAGTACTTC
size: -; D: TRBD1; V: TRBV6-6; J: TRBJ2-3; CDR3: CASSGPGQDTDTQYF; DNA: TGTGCCAGCAGTGGACCGGGACAGGACACAGATACGCAGTATTTT
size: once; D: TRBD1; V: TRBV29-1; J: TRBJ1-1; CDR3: CSVSRQGLNTEAFF; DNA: TGCAGCGTTTCCCGACAGGGGCTGAACACTGAAGCTTTCTTT
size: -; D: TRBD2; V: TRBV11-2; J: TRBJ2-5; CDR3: CASSMDSGGVETQYF; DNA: TGTGCCAGCAGCATGGATAGCGGGGGTGTAGAGACCCAGTACTTC
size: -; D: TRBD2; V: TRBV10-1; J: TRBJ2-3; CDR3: CASTPLAGGPTDTQYF; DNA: TGCGCCAGCACCCCGTTAGCGGGGGGCCCCACAGATACGCAGTATTTT
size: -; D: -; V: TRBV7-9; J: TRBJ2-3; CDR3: CASSLRVADTQYF; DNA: TGTGCCAGCAGCTTACGGGTAGCAGATACGCAGTATTTT
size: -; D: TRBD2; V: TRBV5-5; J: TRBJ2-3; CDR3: CASSLGGGSTDTQYF; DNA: TGTGCCAGCAGCTTAGGCGGGGGGAGCACAGATACGCAGTATTTT
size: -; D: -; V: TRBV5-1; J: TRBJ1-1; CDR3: CASSARQVPNTEAFF; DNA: TGCGCCAGCAGCGCCCGACAGGTTCCGAACACTGAAGCTTTCTTT
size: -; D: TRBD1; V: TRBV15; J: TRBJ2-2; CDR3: CATSRGQGGAGELFF; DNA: TGTGCCACCAGCAGAGGACAGGGGGGGGCCGGGGAGCTGTTTTTT
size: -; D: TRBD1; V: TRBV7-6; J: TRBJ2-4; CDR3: CASSSEAPGTGDNIQYF; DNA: TGTGCCAGCAGCTCCGAGGCCCCCGGGACAGGGGACAACATTCAGTACTTC
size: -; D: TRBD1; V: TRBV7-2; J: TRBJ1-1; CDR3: CASQQGAGTEAFF; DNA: TGTGCCAGCCAACAGGGGGCGGGTACTGAAGCTTTCTTT